These T cell receptor beta chains were read from a single sample in a study of neurological immune-mediated disorders. A single record per CDR3 protein comes from TCRdb applying MiXCR to the 5' RACE reads. The sample includes 50,000 or so distinct CDR3 sequences, about a tenth of them seen just once. The sequenced sample was PBMCs. These receptors were obtained from a woman aged 40-49 years with HTLV-1-associated myelopathy (HAM/TSP). The CDR3 runs from the conserved cysteine through the conserved F or W.

j_call: TRBJ2-3
v_call: TRBV5-6
cdr3_aa: CASSLWGRADTQYF

j_call: TRBJ2-1
v_call: TRBV29-1
cdr3_aa: CSVMDRPGISSSVQFF

j_call: TRBJ2-1
v_call: TRBV6-2/TRBV6-3
cdr3_aa: CASSYLWEQFF

j_call: TRBJ1-1
v_call: TRBV15
cdr3_aa: CATSRANRESEAFF

j_call: TRBJ2-7
v_call: TRBV27
cdr3_aa: CASSSLGRELQGQYF

j_call: TRBJ2-3
v_call: TRBV5-1
cdr3_aa: CASSRLGARLEDTQYF

j_call: TRBJ1-2
v_call: TRBV4-1
cdr3_aa: CASSQDEGSGYTF

j_call: TRBJ2-1
v_call: TRBV5-8
cdr3_aa: CASSLSTFAGGLGNEQFF

j_call: TRBJ1-2
v_call: TRBV12-3/TRBV12-4
cdr3_aa: CASSSGQGWNYGYTF

j_call: TRBJ1-1
v_call: TRBV11-2
cdr3_aa: CASSFQYQSEAFF

j_call: TRBJ2-1
v_call: TRBV11-2
cdr3_aa: CASSLRQFVPYNEQFF

j_call: TRBJ2-7
v_call: TRBV5-1
cdr3_aa: CASSLVSPSEQYF

j_call: TRBJ2-3
v_call: TRBV2
cdr3_aa: CASRELAGELSTDTQYF

j_call: TRBJ2-5
v_call: TRBV29-1
cdr3_aa: CSVRVGKQETQYF

j_call: TRBJ2-1
v_call: TRBV10-2
cdr3_aa: CASVLAGAYNEQFF

j_call: TRBJ1-5
v_call: TRBV5-6
cdr3_aa: CASSLRGGGDYSNQPQHF

j_call: TRBJ2-3
v_call: TRBV4-1
cdr3_aa: CASSHQRGTTDTQYF

j_call: TRBJ2-7
v_call: TRBV18
cdr3_aa: CASSYYAGGGSYEQYF

j_call: TRBJ2-3
v_call: TRBV9
cdr3_aa: CATRRLAGADTQYF

j_call: TRBJ2-3
v_call: TRBV7-8
cdr3_aa: CASSSIRLAGAGDTQYF

j_call: TRBJ2-7
v_call: TRBV10-1
cdr3_aa: CASSEVFGGVGEQYF

j_call: TRBJ1-6
v_call: TRBV6-5
cdr3_aa: CASSNRAYNSPLHF

j_call: TRBJ1-2
v_call: TRBV4-1
cdr3_aa: CASSQDHGRTNYGYTF

j_call: TRBJ2-5
v_call: TRBV9
cdr3_aa: CASSVATRGRQETQYF

j_call: TRBJ2-2
v_call: TRBV6-5
cdr3_aa: CASSKQDRSGELFF

j_call: TRBJ2-7
v_call: TRBV6-5
cdr3_aa: CASSARTRGDGEQYF

j_call: TRBJ2-1
v_call: TRBV20-1
cdr3_aa: CSAREGRGLGEQFF

j_call: TRBJ2-1
v_call: TRBV9
cdr3_aa: CASSPNRGFDNEQFF

j_call: TRBJ1-2
v_call: TRBV5-1
cdr3_aa: CASSLEGRGDYTF

j_call: TRBJ2-1
v_call: TRBV12-3/TRBV12-4
cdr3_aa: CASSPGGQAGEQFF

j_call: TRBJ1-6
v_call: TRBV2
cdr3_aa: CASSGWGGTNSPLHF

j_call: TRBJ2-5
v_call: TRBV5-1
cdr3_aa: CASSDRDRGTGTQYF

j_call: TRBJ2-7
v_call: TRBV4-3
cdr3_aa: CASSQDRAGGISEQYF

j_call: TRBJ2-3
v_call: TRBV24-1
cdr3_aa: CASAGPSTDTQYF

j_call: TRBJ2-2
v_call: TRBV29-1
cdr3_aa: CSVEMIEGTGELFF

j_call: TRBJ2-7
v_call: TRBV5-1
cdr3_aa: CASSKPPGYEQYF

j_call: TRBJ2-1
v_call: TRBV20-1
cdr3_aa: CSASLAGYPSSYNEQFF

j_call: TRBJ1-5
v_call: TRBV20-1
cdr3_aa: CSAPPGQGSNQPQHF

j_call: TRBJ1-2
v_call: TRBV7-2
cdr3_aa: CASSLRYDGLSNYGYTF

j_call: TRBJ2-5
v_call: TRBV7-2
cdr3_aa: CASSYRQGAAETQYF

j_call: TRBJ2-7
v_call: TRBV10-3
cdr3_aa: CAIGGGQGSYEQYF

j_call: TRBJ2-7
v_call: TRBV14
cdr3_aa: CASSHDAGAHRYEQYF

j_call: TRBJ2-7
v_call: TRBV10-3
cdr3_aa: CAISDSDYSYEQYF

j_call: TRBJ2-1
v_call: TRBV20-1
cdr3_aa: CSASYFPPGQVLNEQFF

j_call: TRBJ2-3
v_call: TRBV11-2
cdr3_aa: CASRSDRVGGTQYF

j_call: TRBJ1-6
v_call: TRBV5-8
cdr3_aa: CASSLYAGGGSPLHF

j_call: TRBJ2-3
v_call: TRBV20-1
cdr3_aa: CSATGLVAGGTDTQYF

j_call: TRBJ2-7
v_call: TRBV10-1
cdr3_aa: CASRPFRGSYEQYF

j_call: TRBJ2-3
v_call: TRBV20-1
cdr3_aa: CSARDWGTEDTQYF

j_call: TRBJ2-1
v_call: TRBV6-6
cdr3_aa: CASSYRGGFYNEQFF

j_call: TRBJ2-4
v_call: TRBV28
cdr3_aa: CASSMTSGGRKNIQYF

j_call: TRBJ1-1
v_call: TRBV12-3/TRBV12-4
cdr3_aa: CASSSGTGFGITEAFF

j_call: TRBJ2-3
v_call: TRBV14
cdr3_aa: CASSQASRDTQYF

j_call: TRBJ1-2
v_call: TRBV6-2/TRBV6-3
cdr3_aa: CASSYGRGGYTF

j_call: TRBJ1-1
v_call: TRBV15
cdr3_aa: CATSREIRGPAGNTF

j_call: TRBJ2-5
v_call: TRBV27
cdr3_aa: CASSLDLRETQYF

j_call: TRBJ1-1
v_call: TRBV18
cdr3_aa: CASSPPSIPEAEAFF

j_call: TRBJ1-2
v_call: TRBV12-5
cdr3_aa: CASGLHINYGYTF

j_call: TRBJ2-6
v_call: TRBV4-3
cdr3_aa: CASSQVSQGPNVLTF

j_call: TRBJ2-2
v_call: TRBV4-1
cdr3_aa: CASSQEASGGVGELFF